Presented here are 27 T cell receptor beta chains from one specimen sequenced in a study of cytomegalovirus exposure and HLA in healthy donors. Generated by immunoSEQ multiplex PCR, the TCRdb table keeps only in-frame clones and is missing some. This sample has roughly 60,000 clones, with roughly nine tenths found just once. The sequenced sample consisted of PBMCs. The receptors come from a woman in her twenties or thirties in good health and CMV-seronegative.

V gene TRBV11-2 combines with J gene TRBJ2-1; a weak D match, TRBD1 (5 bases). The CDR3 runs to 13 residues. CDR1 and CDR2 (germline): SGHAT, FQNNGV. V lost 5 bases, J lost 10 bases, and 15 bases lay in between. The DNA of the CDR3 is TGTGCCAGCAGCCCCTTTCAGGGTTGGGAGCAGTTCTTC. Protein: CASSPFQGWEQFF.

The chain has TRBV7-6 and TRBJ1-5; TRBD1 agrees at 11 bases. The CDR3 has 15 residues. J was trimmed by 6 bases and V by 5 bases; bases with no gene match: 6. The germline V gene encodes CDR1 SGHVS and CDR2 FNYEAQ. CDR3 nucleotides: TGTGCCAGCAGCGTAGGGACAGGGGGAATTCAGCCCCAGCATTTT. This sequence encodes CASSVGTGGIQPQHF.

V and J are TRBV28 and TRBJ1-2; TRBD1 agrees at 9 bases. The CDR3 covers 15 residues. Germline-derived CDR1 and CDR2 are MDHEN and SYDVKM. After removal of 5 bases from V and 7 bases from J, the junction contained 11 bases not matched to a gene. The CDR3 DNA follows: TGTGCCAGCAGTAGGACAGGGGAGCTTCGAGGTGGCTACACCTTC. This codes for CASSRTGELRGGYTF.

This chain joins TRBV29-1 and TRBJ2-3; TRBD2 agrees at 13 bases. J gave up 5 bases and V 4 bases, and 6 bases lay outside the gene matches. Germline CDR1 reads SQVTM; CDR2 reads ANQGSEA. The CDR3 is made up of 15 amino acids. CDR3 DNA: TGCAGCGTTGTAGGACTAGCGGGAGATGTAGATACGCAGTATTTT. It translates to CSVVGLAGDVDTQYF.

This chain links TRBV7-2 with TRBJ1-3; weak D call: TRBD1 (5 bases). CDR3 length equals 14 residues. CDR1 is SGHTA and CDR2 is FQGNSA in the germline V gene. Trimming removed 2 bases from V and 4 bases from J, with 9 bases in between. The CDR3 loop reads CASSLWAGGNTIYF. CDR3 in DNA: TGTGCCAGCAGCTTATGGGCAGGGGGAAACACCATATATTTT.

The chain links TRBV4-1 to TRBJ1-3, with 10 bases lining up with TRBD1. V gave up 1 base and J gave up 0 bases; unmatched junction bases: 3. Per germline, CDR1 MGHRA and CDR2 YSYEKL. This CDR3 comprises 17 residues. The chain's CDR3 is CASSQVRTGGSGNTIYF. The CDR3 bases are TGCGCCAGCAGCCAAGTCAGGACAGGGGGCTCTGGAAACACCATATATTTT.

V and J are TRBV14 and TRBJ2-4; 8 bases line up with TRBD2. The V and J ends lost 8 bases and 5 bases, in that order; junction bases with no gene match: 5. Per the germline V gene, CDR1 is SGHDN and CDR2 is FVKESK. The CDR3 extends over 13 amino acids. CDR3 coding DNA: TGTGCCAGCGGGACTAGTTGGGAAAACATTCAGTACTTC. Amino acids: CASGTSWENIQYF.

This chain joins TRBV25-1 and TRBJ2-7, with a weak D call TRBD1 (9 bases). V dropped 10 bases and J dropped 4 bases, with 32 bases sitting between them. The CDR3 length is 18 residues. The germline gives CDR1 MGHDK, CDR2 SYGVNS. In nucleotides, the CDR3 is TGTGCCACCGACTCGACAGGGGGTAGACTAGCGCGCCTATACGAGCAGTACTTC. This codes for CATDSTGGRLARLYEQYF.

This clone occurred once. The V call is TRBV4-3, the J call TRBJ1-2; TRBD1 aligns across 9 bases. CDR1 LGHNA and CDR2 YSLEER come from the germline V gene. The CDR3 is 15 amino acids. Trimming removed 1 base from V and 1 base from J; junction bases left unmatched: 1. The CDR3 DNA reads as TGCGCCAGCAGCCAAGGACAGGGGGTTAACTATGGCTACACCTTC. Translation gives CASSQGQGVNYGYTF.

This chain connects TRBV6-6 to TRBJ2-7, with 10 bases fitting TRBD2. Trimming cost V 0 bases and J 0 bases; bases outside gene matches: 2. Per germline, CDR1 MNHNY and CDR2 SVGAGI (reference sequence). This CDR3 is built from 16 residues. This chain's CDR3 is CASSYSRTSGSYEQYF. As DNA, the CDR3 is TGTGCCAGCAGTTACTCCCGGACTAGCGGCTCCTACGAGCAGTACTTC.

The rearrangement joins TRBV19 to TRBJ2-3, with TRBD2 matching 8 bases. The CDR3 is 15 residues long. J gave up 0 bases and V 5 bases, and 4 bases lay outside the gene matches. Per the germline V gene, CDR1 is LNHDA and CDR2 is SQIVND (reference sequence). Here the CDR3 DNA reads TGTGCCAGTAGTGCATCTAGCGGGAGCACAGATACGCAGTATTTT. Translated: CASSASSGSTDTQYF. The full variable domain, with the rest looked up from reference TRBV19 and TRBJ2-3, is DGGITQSPKYLFRKEGQNVTLSCEQNLNHDAMYWYRQDPGQGLRLIYYSQIVNDFQKGDIAEGYSVSREKKESFPLTVTSAQKNPTAFYLCASSASSGSTDTQYFGPGTRLTVL.

The V call is TRBV7-9, the J call TRBJ1-3, with D maybe TRBD1 (6 bases). Per germline, CDR1 SEHNR and CDR2 FQNEAQ (reference sequence). Trimming removed 4 bases from V and 8 bases from J, with 15 bases in between. The length of the CDR3 is 14 residues. DNA of the CDR3: TGTGCCAGCAGCTCGGTCGGACAGTTTGACACCATATATTTT. It is translated as CASSSVGQFDTIYF.

This chain connects TRBV6-6 to TRBJ2-7, with D possibly matching TRBD2 (6 bases). The CDR3 is 14 residues long. Deletions cut 0 bases from V and 9 bases from J, with 15 bases between. Germline CDR1 and CDR2: MNHNY and SVGAGI (reference sequence). This chain's CDR3 is CASSYSTRGVGQYF. The DNA of the CDR3 is TGTGCCAGCAGTTACTCGACGCGGGGCGTGGGGCAGTACTTC.

A single count supports this clone. J is TRBJ1-5 and V is TRBV19, with TRBD1 matching over 7 bases. CDR1 is LNHDA, CDR2 SQIVND, per germline (reference sequence). After removal of 10 bases from V and 3 bases from J, the junction contained 12 bases not matched to a gene. This CDR3 contains 15 residues. The CDR3 DNA reads TGTGCCACCGGACCCACAGGACAGGTCAATCAGCCCCAGCATTTT. This sequence encodes CATGPTGQVNQPQHF.

The chain combines TRBV7-3 with TRBJ2-1; a possible D gene is TRBD1 (6 bases). The V and J ends lost 0 bases and 0 bases respectively, with 9 bases between them. The CDR3 has 16 residues. Per germline, CDR1 SGHTA and CDR2 FQGTGA. This chain's CDR3 is CASSLTLGASYNEQFF. In DNA form, the CDR3 reads TGTGCCAGCAGCTTAACGTTGGGGGCCTCCTACAATGAGCAGTTCTTC.

This clone was seen a handful of times. The V gene is TRBV6-4, the J gene TRBJ1-1; D perhaps matches TRBD1 (5 bases). V was pared by 2 bases and J by 11 bases, with 12 bases between. The CDR3 runs 12 residues. From germline, CDR1 is MRHNA and CDR2 SNTAGT. The CDR3 DNA sequence: TGTGCCAGCAGTGACGGTTCGGGGGTTGCTTTCTTT. It encodes CASSDGSGVAFF.

This chain links TRBV30 with TRBJ1-1; no clear D gene. V gave up 4 bases and J gave up 10 bases, with 22 bases separating them. CDR1 GTSNPN and CDR2 SVGIG come from the germline V gene (reference sequence). The CDR3 length is 14 residues. CDR3 nucleotide sequence: TGTGCCTGGAACTCTCAAGGGAGATGGCGGGCAGCTTTCTTT. This gives the protein CAWNSQGRWRAAFF. The whole variable domain, remainder taken from reference TRBV30 and TRBJ1-1, is SQTIHQWPATLVQPVGSPLSLECTVEGTSNPNLYWYRQAAGRGLQLLFYSVGIGQISSEVPQNLSASRPQDRQFILSSKKLLLSDSGFYLCAWNSQGRWRAAFFGQGTRLTVV.

Only one count was recorded for this clone. The V call is TRBV6-6, the J call TRBJ1-1; D is possibly TRBD1 (6 bases). Looked up from germline, CDR1 is MNHNY and CDR2 is SVGAGI (reference sequence). CDR3 length: 15 residues. The V end was cut by 9 bases, the J end by 6 bases, with 23 bases between. DNA for the CDR3: TGTGCCAGTAGGTTAGAGGGGGAGAAAAGGTCTGAAGCTTTCTTT. Its translation: CASRLEGEKRSEAFF.

The chain recombines TRBV9 with TRBJ2-7, with TRBD2 matching 7 bases. J was trimmed by 3 bases and V by 3 bases; bases with no gene match: 6. CDR1 is SGDLS, CDR2 YYNGEE, per germline. The CDR3 sequence is 14 residues long. As DNA, the CDR3 is TGTGCCAGCAGCGGTGGAAGGGAGGGCTACGAGCAGTACTTC. Translating it yields CASSGGREGYEQYF.

As regards this clone: Other nucleotide sequences from this sample produce the same CDR3. The chain recombines TRBV6-1 with TRBJ1-5; D is unresolved. Trimming left V 4 bases short and J 3 bases short, with 4 bases between. The CDR3 runs to 12 residues. In germline, CDR1 is MNHNS, CDR2 SASEGT. The CDR3 nucleotides are TGTGCCAGCAGTGTATCCAATCAGCCCCAGCATTTT. It translates to CASSVSNQPQHF.

This chain joins TRBV18 and TRBJ2-1, with a weak D call TRBD2 (6 bases). Per the germline V gene, CDR1 is KGHSH and CDR2 is LQKENI. V lost 2 bases and J 10 bases, leaving 21 bases between the germline ends. This CDR3 has 16 residues. This chain's CDR3 is CASSPILGEVIKEQFF. The CDR3 DNA reads as TGTGCCAGCTCACCAATCTTGGGGGAGGTTATAAAGGAGCAGTTCTTC.

This clone has more than one count but fewer than ten. The CDR3 loop reads CASAGTAASDEQFF. The CDR3, as DNA: TGTGCCAGTGCGGGGACCGCAGCGTCCGATGAGCAGTTCTTC. This chain joins TRBV6-4 and TRBJ2-1, with TRBD2 as a possible D gene (6 bases). CDR3 length equals 14 residues. Trimming stripped 9 bases from V and 8 bases from J, with 20 bases between. In germline, CDR1 is MRHNA, CDR2 SNTAGT.

This clone was observed a single time. This chain connects TRBV18 to TRBJ1-4; tentative D call: TRBD1 (5 bases). Deletions cut 1 base from V and 3 bases from J, with 9 bases between. The CDR3 sequence is 15 residues long. Looked up from germline, CDR1 is KGHSH and CDR2 is LQKENI. CDR3 sequence reads: CASSPLGTPNEKLFF. DNA of the CDR3: TGTGCCAGCTCACCACTAGGGACTCCTAATGAAAAACTGTTTTTT.

The chain recombines TRBV7-9 with TRBJ2-1, with 7 bases aligning to TRBD2. CDR1 and CDR2 from the germline V gene are SEHNR and FQNEAQ (reference sequence). Germline trimming cut 4 bases from V and 8 bases from J; bases unmatched to any gene: 11. This CDR3 is 15 amino acids long. The CDR3 sequence: CASSYISGRPHEQFF. The CDR3, as DNA: TGTGCCAGCAGCTATATTAGCGGGCGTCCCCATGAGCAGTTCTTC.

The chain is built from TRBV7-9 and TRBJ1-2, with D possibly TRBD1 on 5 matching bases. Trimming shortened V by 1 base and J by 6 bases, and 12 bases separated the two germline ends. The CDR3 runs to 14 residues. In germline, CDR1 is SEHNR, CDR2 FQNEAQ (reference sequence). DNA of the CDR3: TGTGCCAGCAGCTTAGGCTCTACAGGTCATGGCTACACCTTC. Protein: CASSLGSTGHGYTF.

A few counts support this clone. The genes are TRBV2 and TRBJ1-2; 8 positions match TRBD1. Per germline, CDR1 SNHLY and CDR2 FYNNEI. Trimming at V came to 2 bases and at J to 8 bases, leaving 7 bases not matched to a gene. The CDR3 totals 14 residues. The CDR3 bases are TGTGCCAGCAGTGAACCCGCAGGGGGCTGGGGCTACACCTTC. Translation gives CASSEPAGGWGYTF.

The J gene is TRBJ2-5, the V gene TRBV30, with D possibly being TRBD2 (5 bases). V was clipped by 0 bases and J by 7 bases, with 9 bases between them. Germline CDR1 GTSNPN, CDR2 SVGIG (reference sequence). CDR3 size: 12 residues. The CDR3 here is CAWSVRAGTQYF. CDR3 nucleotide sequence: TGTGCCTGGAGTGTACGGGCGGGGACCCAGTACTTC. Complete variable domain (other parts from reference TRBV30 and TRBJ2-5): SQTIHQWPATLVQPVGSPLSLECTVEGTSNPNLYWYRQAAGRGLQLLFYSVGIGQISSEVPQNLSASRPQDRQFILSSKKLLLSDSGFYLCAWSVRAGTQYFGPGTRLLVL.